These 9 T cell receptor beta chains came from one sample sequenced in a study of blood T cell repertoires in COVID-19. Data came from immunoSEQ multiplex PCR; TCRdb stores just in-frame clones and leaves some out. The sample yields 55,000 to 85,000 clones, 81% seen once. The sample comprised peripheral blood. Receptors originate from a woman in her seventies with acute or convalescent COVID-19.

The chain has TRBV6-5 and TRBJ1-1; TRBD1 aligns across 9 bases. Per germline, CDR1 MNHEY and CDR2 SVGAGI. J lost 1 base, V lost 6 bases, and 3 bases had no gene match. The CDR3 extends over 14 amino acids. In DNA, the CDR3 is TGTGCCAGCAGCCTGACAGGGGGGAACACTGAAGCTTTCTTT. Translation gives CASSLTGGNTEAFF.

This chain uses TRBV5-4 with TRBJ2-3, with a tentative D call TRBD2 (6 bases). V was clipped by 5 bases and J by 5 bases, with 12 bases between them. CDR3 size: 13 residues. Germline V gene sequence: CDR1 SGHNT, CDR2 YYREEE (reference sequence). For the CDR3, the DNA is TGTGCCAGCAGGCGGGAATTTGAAGATACGCAGTATTTT. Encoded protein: CASRREFEDTQYF.

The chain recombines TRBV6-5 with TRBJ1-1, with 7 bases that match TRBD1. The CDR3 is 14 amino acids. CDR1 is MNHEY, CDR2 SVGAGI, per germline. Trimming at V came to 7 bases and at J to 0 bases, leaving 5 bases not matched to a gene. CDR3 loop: CASNRQGLNTEAFF. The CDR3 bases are TGTGCCAGCAACCGACAGGGACTGAACACTGAAGCTTTCTTT.

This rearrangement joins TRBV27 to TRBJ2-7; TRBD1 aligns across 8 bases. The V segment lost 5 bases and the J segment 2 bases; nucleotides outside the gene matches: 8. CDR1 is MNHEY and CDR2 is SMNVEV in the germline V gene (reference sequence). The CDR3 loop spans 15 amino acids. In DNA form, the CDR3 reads TGTGCCAGCAGTACGCGACAGGGGTCCACCTACGAGCAGTACTTC. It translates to CASSTRQGSTYEQYF.

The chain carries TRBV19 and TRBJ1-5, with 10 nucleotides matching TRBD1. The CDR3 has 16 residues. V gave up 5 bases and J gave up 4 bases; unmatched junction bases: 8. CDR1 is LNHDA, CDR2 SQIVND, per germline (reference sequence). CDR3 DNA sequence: TGTGCCAGTAGTCCTCGGACAGGGGGAGGAAATCAGCCCCAGCATTTT. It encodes CASSPRTGGGNQPQHF. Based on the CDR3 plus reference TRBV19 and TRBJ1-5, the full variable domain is DGGITQSPKYLFRKEGQNVTLSCEQNLNHDAMYWYRQDPGQGLRLIYYSQIVNDFQKGDIAEGYSVSREKKESFPLTVTSAQKNPTAFYLCASSPRTGGGNQPQHFGDGTRLSIL.

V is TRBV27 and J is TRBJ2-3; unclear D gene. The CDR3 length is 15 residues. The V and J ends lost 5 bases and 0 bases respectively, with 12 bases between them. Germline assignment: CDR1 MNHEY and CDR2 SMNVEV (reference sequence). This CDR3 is CASSTLQISTDTQYF. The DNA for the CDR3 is TGTGCCAGCAGTACCCTACAGATTAGCACAGATACGCAGTATTTT.

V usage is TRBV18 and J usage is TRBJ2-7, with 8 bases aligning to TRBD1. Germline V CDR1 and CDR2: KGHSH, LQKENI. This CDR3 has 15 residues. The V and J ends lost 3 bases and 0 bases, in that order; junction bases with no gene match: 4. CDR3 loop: CASSPPGQASYEQYF. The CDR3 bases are TGTGCCAGCTCACCCCCGGGACAGGCCTCCTACGAGCAGTACTTC. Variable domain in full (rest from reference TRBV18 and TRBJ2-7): NAGVMQNPRHLVRRRGQEARLRCSPMKGHSHVYWYRQLPEEGLKFMVYLQKENIIDESGMPKERFSAEFPKEGPSILRIQQVVRGDSAAYFCASSPPGQASYEQYFGPGTRLTVT.

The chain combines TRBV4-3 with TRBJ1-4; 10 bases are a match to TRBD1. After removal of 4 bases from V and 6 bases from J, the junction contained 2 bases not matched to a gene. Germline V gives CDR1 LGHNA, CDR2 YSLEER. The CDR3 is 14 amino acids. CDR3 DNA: TGCGCCAGCAGCCCGGACAGGGGGGATGAAAAACTGTTTTTT. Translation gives CASSPDRGDEKLFF.

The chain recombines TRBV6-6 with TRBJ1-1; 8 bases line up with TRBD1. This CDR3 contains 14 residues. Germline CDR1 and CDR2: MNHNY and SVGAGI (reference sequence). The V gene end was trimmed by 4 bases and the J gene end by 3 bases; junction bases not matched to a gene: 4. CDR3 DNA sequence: TGTGCCAGCAGTTCAGGGGGCGCGGACACTGAAGCTTTCTTT. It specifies CASSSGGADTEAFF.